The rows below give T cell receptor beta chains drawn from one sample of a study of T cells in Graves' hyperthyroidism and ophthalmopathy. TCRdb used MiXCR to reprocess the multiplex PCR reads, holding one entry per CDR3 protein. The repertoire holds 750,000 to 950,000 distinct CDR3 sequences, with more than 30% as singletons. What was sequenced was blood. These receptors were taken from a man between 18 and 35 years old with Graves' hyperthyroidism. Both conserved end residues are part of each CDR3. D genes are given only for firm matches. Rows may omit the clone size; those that give it use once, few, many or a size class.

CDR3 length: 15
clone size: -
V gene: TRBV7-9
D gene: -
J gene: TRBJ2-7
CDR3 DNA: TGTGCCAGCAGCTTAAGCTACTCCGAACGGGGAGAGCAGTACTTC
CDR3 protein: CASSLSYSERGEQYF

CDR3 length: 12
clone size: few
V gene: TRBV2
D gene: -
J gene: TRBJ2-7
CDR3 DNA: TGTGCCAGCCGGGACACTCGGCACGAGCAGTACTTC
CDR3 protein: CASRDTRHEQYF

CDR3 length: 15
clone size: few
V gene: TRBV19
D gene: TRBD1
J gene: TRBJ2-7
CDR3 DNA: TGTGCCAGTAACCAAGGACAGGGGGCTATCTACGAGCAGTACTTC
CDR3 protein: CASNQGQGAIYEQYF

CDR3 length: 18
clone size: -
V gene: TRBV7-2
D gene: -
J gene: TRBJ1-3
CDR3 DNA: TGTGCCAGCAGCTTAGCCCCCAGACGACTCAGCTCTGGAAACACCATATATTTT
CDR3 protein: CASSLAPRRLSSGNTIYF

CDR3 length: 14
clone size: many
V gene: TRBV2
D gene: TRBD1
J gene: TRBJ1-2
CDR3 DNA: TGTGCCAGCAGGGAGACAGGGGGCGTAGGTGGCTACACCTTC
CDR3 protein: CASRETGGVGGYTF

CDR3 length: 16
clone size: -
V gene: TRBV25-1
D gene: -
J gene: TRBJ1-2
CDR3 DNA: TGCGCCAGCAGCCCGCCGGGAGCCGAAGCTAACTATGGCTACACCTTC
CDR3 protein: CASSPPGAEANYGYTF

CDR3 length: 15
clone size: many
V gene: TRBV9
D gene: -
J gene: TRBJ1-1
CDR3 DNA: TGTGCCAGCAGCGTAGACGGGGGCGATCTCACTGAAGCTTTCTTT
CDR3 protein: CASSVDGGDLTEAFF

CDR3 length: 14
clone size: few
V gene: TRBV11-2
D gene: TRBD1
J gene: TRBJ2-7
CDR3 DNA: TGTGCCAGCAGCTTAAACAGGGGTGGATACGAGCAGTACTTC
CDR3 protein: CASSLNRGGYEQYF

CDR3 length: 15
clone size: -
V gene: TRBV20-1
D gene: TRBD1
J gene: TRBJ1-6
CDR3 DNA: TGCAGTGCTAGAGGTCTTGGACAGGGGTATTCACCCCTCCACTTT
CDR3 protein: CSARGLGQGYSPLHF

CDR3 length: 14
clone size: many
V gene: TRBV19
D gene: -
J gene: TRBJ1-2
CDR3 DNA: TGTGCCAGTAGTGGTACGAGGGCTGACTATGGCTACACCTTC
CDR3 protein: CASSGTRADYGYTF

CDR3 length: 12
clone size: many
V gene: TRBV15
D gene: -
J gene: TRBJ2-5
CDR3 DNA: TGTGCCACCAGCAGGGAGGGGGAGACCCAGTACTTC
CDR3 protein: CATSREGETQYF

CDR3 length: 14
clone size: -
V gene: TRBV7-2
D gene: -
J gene: TRBJ2-7
CDR3 DNA: TGTGCCAGCGACGAGTGGGGTAACTCCTACGAGCAGTACTTC
CDR3 protein: CASDEWGNSYEQYF

CDR3 length: 16
clone size: -
V gene: TRBV6-5
D gene: -
J gene: TRBJ1-1
CDR3 DNA: TGTGCCAGCAGTTACTCGATCACGACATTTGGCACTGAAGCTTTCTTT
CDR3 protein: CASSYSITTFGTEAFF

CDR3 length: 13
clone size: many
V gene: TRBV2
D gene: -
J gene: TRBJ2-7
CDR3 DNA: TGTGCCAGCAGTGGCGGGATAGGCTACGAGCAGTACTTC
CDR3 protein: CASSGGIGYEQYF

CDR3 length: 16
clone size: few
V gene: TRBV7-2
D gene: -
J gene: TRBJ1-5
CDR3 DNA: TGTGCCAGCAGCCTCGGGCCCCTGGGGGCGGATCAGCCCCAGCATTTT
CDR3 protein: CASSLGPLGADQPQHF

CDR3 length: 14
clone size: -
V gene: TRBV10-3
D gene: -
J gene: TRBJ1-1
CDR3 DNA: TGTGCCATCAGCAGGGGAGCTGAGAACACTGAAGCTTTCTTT
CDR3 protein: CAISRGAENTEAFF

CDR3 length: 16
clone size: many
V gene: TRBV7-2
D gene: TRBD2
J gene: TRBJ2-7
CDR3 DNA: TGTGCCAGCAGGCCAAACAGCGGGAGGGCCCCCTACGAGCAGTACTTC
CDR3 protein: CASRPNSGRAPYEQYF

CDR3 length: 11
clone size: -
V gene: TRBV9
D gene: -
J gene: TRBJ2-5
CDR3 DNA: TGTGCCAGCAGGCACCCTCGGGCCCAGTACTTC
CDR3 protein: CASRHPRAQYF

CDR3 length: 14
clone size: few
V gene: TRBV3-1
D gene: -
J gene: TRBJ2-7
CDR3 DNA: TGTGCCAGCAGCCAAGGCGCAGGGATTTACGAGCAGTACTTC
CDR3 protein: CASSQGAGIYEQYF

CDR3 length: 11
clone size: many
V gene: TRBV11-2
D gene: -
J gene: TRBJ2-7
CDR3 DNA: TGTGCCAGCAGCTTAGTCGGTATGCAGTACTTC
CDR3 protein: CASSLVGMQYF

CDR3 length: 15
clone size: few
V gene: TRBV19
D gene: -
J gene: TRBJ1-2
CDR3 DNA: TGTGCCAGTAGTATCGGGGGGACCGCACCCTATGGCTACACCTTC
CDR3 protein: CASSIGGTAPYGYTF

CDR3 length: 13
clone size: -
V gene: TRBV20-1
D gene: -
J gene: TRBJ1-2
CDR3 DNA: TGCAGTGCTAGAATTCAGGACGACTATGGCTACACCTTC
CDR3 protein: CSARIQDDYGYTF

CDR3 length: 14
clone size: many
V gene: TRBV29-1
D gene: -
J gene: TRBJ2-7
CDR3 DNA: TGCAGCGTTCTCCTGAGCGTTAGAGCCTACGAGCAGTACTTC
CDR3 protein: CSVLLSVRAYEQYF

CDR3 length: 14
clone size: -
V gene: TRBV12-5
D gene: -
J gene: TRBJ1-1
CDR3 DNA: TGTGCTAGTGGCCACCGGGCAGGGGAGACTGAAGCTTTCTTT
CDR3 protein: CASGHRAGETEAFF

CDR3 length: 15
clone size: -
V gene: TRBV10-3
D gene: TRBD2
J gene: TRBJ2-7
CDR3 DNA: TGTGCCAGCAGTTCTCGGAGCGGGAGAGGGTACGAGCAGTACTTC
CDR3 protein: CASSSRSGRGYEQYF

CDR3 length: 15
clone size: -
V gene: TRBV20-1
D gene: TRBD1
J gene: TRBJ1-1
CDR3 DNA: TGCAGTGCTACGAGCCTACAGGGGGAGAACACTGAAGCTTTCTTT
CDR3 protein: CSATSLQGENTEAFF

CDR3 length: 12
clone size: many
V gene: TRBV2
D gene: TRBD1
J gene: TRBJ1-2
CDR3 DNA: TGTGCCAGCCAGGGGGCAGTCTATGGCTACACCTTC
CDR3 protein: CASQGAVYGYTF

CDR3 length: 15
clone size: -
V gene: TRBV9
D gene: -
J gene: TRBJ1-1
CDR3 DNA: TGTGCCAGCAGCCCTTACTTCGGGGGGTACACTGAAGCTTTCTTT
CDR3 protein: CASSPYFGGYTEAFF

CDR3 length: 13
clone size: many
V gene: TRBV24-1
D gene: -
J gene: TRBJ1-4
CDR3 DNA: TGTGCCACCAGGGAGGGGGTGAATGAAAAACTGTTTTTT
CDR3 protein: CATREGVNEKLFF

CDR3 length: 15
clone size: few
V gene: TRBV7-9
D gene: -
J gene: TRBJ2-7
CDR3 DNA: TGTGCCAGCAGCTCTTCTAGCGCCTACTCCTACGAGCAGTACTTC
CDR3 protein: CASSSSSAYSYEQYF

CDR3 length: 15
clone size: -
V gene: TRBV20-1
D gene: TRBD1
J gene: TRBJ1-1
CDR3 DNA: TGCAGTGCCATAAACTGGGGACAGCTGAACACTGAAGCTTTCTTT
CDR3 protein: CSAINWGQLNTEAFF

CDR3 length: 13
clone size: many
V gene: TRBV7-8
D gene: TRBD1
J gene: TRBJ2-5
CDR3 DNA: TGTGCCAGCAGCTGGGACAGGGAAGAGACCCAGTACTTC
CDR3 protein: CASSWDREETQYF